These T cell receptor beta chains were read from a single sample in a study of control samples from healthy donors and cancer patients. Measured with immunoSEQ multiplex PCR; TCRdb has only the in-frame clones, and not every one. The table lists about 410,000 clones, 75% to 95% of them singletons, with 5% to 8% in the top ten. The specimen was PBMCs. These receptors came from a man between 35 and 55 years old with head and neck cancer. Both conserved end residues are part of each CDR3. Each record gives: clone size, J gene, V gene, D gene, CDR3 protein. The D gene is left open where the match is weak. Clone size is shown for a subset of rows, as once, few, many or a class of expanded clone.

abundance: NA
j_gene: TRBJ2-7
v_gene: TRBV4-1
d_gene: TRBD1
CDR3aa: CASSPGQGTYEQYF

abundance: NA
j_gene: TRBJ1-3
v_gene: TRBV5-4
d_gene: NA
CDR3aa: CASSLRGTGGNTIYF

abundance: NA
j_gene: TRBJ2-7
v_gene: TRBV19
d_gene: NA
CDR3aa: CASSPLGEGVGFYEQYF

abundance: NA
j_gene: TRBJ1-2
v_gene: TRBV25-1
d_gene: TRBD1
CDR3aa: CASSVPGQQHGYTF

abundance: NA
j_gene: TRBJ2-5
v_gene: TRBV4-1
d_gene: NA
CDR3aa: CASSQAQTLETQYF

abundance: few
j_gene: TRBJ1-2
v_gene: TRBV5-1
d_gene: NA
CDR3aa: CASSLEGGYTF

abundance: NA
j_gene: TRBJ2-7
v_gene: TRBV5-6
d_gene: NA
CDR3aa: CASSYDRDPNEQYF

abundance: NA
j_gene: TRBJ1-2
v_gene: TRBV2
d_gene: NA
CDR3aa: CAALRGNLYGYTF

abundance: NA
j_gene: TRBJ2-5
v_gene: TRBV5-5
d_gene: TRBD2
CDR3aa: CASSRQTSGETQYF

abundance: NA
j_gene: TRBJ1-1
v_gene: TRBV18
d_gene: NA
CDR3aa: CASSPLPDILNTEAFF

abundance: few
j_gene: TRBJ2-1
v_gene: TRBV6-5
d_gene: TRBD2
CDR3aa: CASSFISGGNNEQFF

abundance: NA
j_gene: TRBJ1-4
v_gene: TRBV9
d_gene: NA
CDR3aa: CASMTGPNSKECEKLFF

abundance: NA
j_gene: TRBJ2-7
v_gene: TRBV3-1/TRBV3-2
d_gene: NA
CDR3aa: CASSQVPGTAYEQYF

abundance: NA
j_gene: TRBJ1-4
v_gene: TRBV19
d_gene: NA
CDR3aa: CASSAREREKLFF

abundance: NA
j_gene: TRBJ2-7
v_gene: TRBV3-1/TRBV3-2
d_gene: NA
CDR3aa: CASSQASYEQYF

abundance: NA
j_gene: TRBJ2-2
v_gene: TRBV18
d_gene: NA
CDR3aa: CASSPGGGTGELFF

abundance: NA
j_gene: TRBJ1-2
v_gene: TRBV2
d_gene: NA
CDR3aa: CASSRQMSNYGYTF

abundance: NA
j_gene: TRBJ2-6
v_gene: TRBV7-2
d_gene: NA
CDR3aa: CASTFPSSGANVLTF

abundance: NA
j_gene: TRBJ2-2
v_gene: TRBV9
d_gene: NA
CDR3aa: CASSATGNTGELFF

abundance: NA
j_gene: TRBJ1-2
v_gene: TRBV27
d_gene: NA
CDR3aa: CASSGSPNALRPNYGYTF

abundance: NA
j_gene: TRBJ1-6
v_gene: TRBV27
d_gene: NA
CDR3aa: CASSGGSGFHSVNSPLHF

abundance: NA
j_gene: TRBJ2-7
v_gene: TRBV19
d_gene: TRBD1
CDR3aa: CASSIGTGDYEQYF

abundance: NA
j_gene: TRBJ1-4
v_gene: TRBV28
d_gene: NA
CDR3aa: CASIEGGATNEKLFF

abundance: NA
j_gene: TRBJ2-2
v_gene: TRBV9
d_gene: NA
CDR3aa: CASSSPGARPGELFF

abundance: NA
j_gene: TRBJ2-3
v_gene: TRBV7-2
d_gene: TRBD1
CDR3aa: CASRRDRATDTQYF

abundance: NA
j_gene: TRBJ1-5
v_gene: TRBV10-3
d_gene: NA
CDR3aa: CAISESIGVNQPQHF

abundance: NA
j_gene: TRBJ2-2
v_gene: TRBV9
d_gene: NA
CDR3aa: CASSLWDTGELFF

abundance: NA
j_gene: TRBJ1-5
v_gene: TRBV12-3/TRBV12-4
d_gene: NA
CDR3aa: CASSQADHQPQHF

abundance: NA
j_gene: TRBJ1-1
v_gene: TRBV2
d_gene: TRBD1
CDR3aa: CASSLGQGSLSLEAFF

abundance: NA
j_gene: TRBJ2-2
v_gene: TRBV30
d_gene: NA
CDR3aa: CAWYQTNTGELFF

abundance: NA
j_gene: TRBJ1-2
v_gene: TRBV9
d_gene: NA
CDR3aa: CASSAFGQSYGYTF

abundance: NA
j_gene: TRBJ2-5
v_gene: TRBV6-6
d_gene: TRBD1
CDR3aa: CASSLGQGDGETQYF

abundance: NA
j_gene: TRBJ2-6
v_gene: TRBV2
d_gene: TRBD2
CDR3aa: CASNSRLAEGSGANVLTF

abundance: NA
j_gene: TRBJ1-1
v_gene: TRBV7-2
d_gene: TRBD1
CDR3aa: CASGPGGHTEAFF

abundance: NA
j_gene: TRBJ2-2
v_gene: TRBV11-2
d_gene: TRBD2
CDR3aa: CASSSLAGFTVGELFF

abundance: NA
j_gene: TRBJ2-1
v_gene: TRBV5-1
d_gene: NA
CDR3aa: CASSSGRLPGTNEQFF

abundance: NA
j_gene: TRBJ2-3
v_gene: TRBV5-8
d_gene: NA
CDR3aa: CASSLRDTQYF

abundance: NA
j_gene: TRBJ1-2
v_gene: TRBV7-3
d_gene: NA
CDR3aa: CASSLGRSYGYTF